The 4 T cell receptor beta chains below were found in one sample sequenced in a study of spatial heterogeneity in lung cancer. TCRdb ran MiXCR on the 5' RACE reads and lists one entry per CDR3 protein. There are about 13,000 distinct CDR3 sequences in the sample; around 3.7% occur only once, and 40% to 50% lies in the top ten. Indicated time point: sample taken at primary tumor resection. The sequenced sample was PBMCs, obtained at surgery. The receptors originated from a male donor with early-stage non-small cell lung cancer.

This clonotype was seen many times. Here the CDR3 DNA reads TGTGCCAGCAGCTTAGTCAGCTACACCTCGGGTGAGCAGTACTTC. This sequence encodes CASSLVSYTSGEQYF. The chain is built from TRBV7-9 and TRBJ2-7; D call uncertain. Germline V gives CDR1 SEHNR, CDR2 FQNEAQ (reference sequence). Trimming pared 1 base from V and 7 bases from J, leaving 17 bases between. The CDR3 is made up of 15 amino acids.

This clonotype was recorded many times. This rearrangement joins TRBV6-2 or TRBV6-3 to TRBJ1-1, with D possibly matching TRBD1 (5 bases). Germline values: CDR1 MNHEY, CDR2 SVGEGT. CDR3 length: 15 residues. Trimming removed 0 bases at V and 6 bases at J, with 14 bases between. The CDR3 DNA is TGTGCCAGCAGTTACTCGAGTCCCGGGACTCCTGAAGCTTTCTTT. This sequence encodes CASSYSSPGTPEAFF.

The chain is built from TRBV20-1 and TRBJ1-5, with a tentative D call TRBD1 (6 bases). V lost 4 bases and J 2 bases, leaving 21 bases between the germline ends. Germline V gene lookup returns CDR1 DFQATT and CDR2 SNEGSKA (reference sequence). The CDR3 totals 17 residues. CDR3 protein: CSAKSPQGPRGNQPQHF. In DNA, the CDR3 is TGCAGTGCTAAGTCCCCACAGGGACCAAGGGGCAATCAGCCCCAGCATTTT.

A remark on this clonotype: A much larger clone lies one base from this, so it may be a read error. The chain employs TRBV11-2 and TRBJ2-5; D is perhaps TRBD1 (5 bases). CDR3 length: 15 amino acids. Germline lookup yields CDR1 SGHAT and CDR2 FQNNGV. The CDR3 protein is CVSSLSPDIWETQYF. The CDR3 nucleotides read TGTGTCAGCAGCTTAAGCCCGGACATTTGGGAGACCCAGTACTTC. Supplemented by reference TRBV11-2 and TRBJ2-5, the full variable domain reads EAGVAQSPRYKIIEKRQSVAFWCNPISGHATLYWYQQILGQGPKLLIQFQNNGVVDDSQLPKDRFSAERLKGVDSTLKIQPAKLEDSAVYLCVSSLSPDIWETQYFGPGTRLLVL.